Listed here are 3 T cell receptor beta chains from one sample, sequenced in a study of siplizumab effects on memory and regulatory T cells. The protocol was immunoSEQ multiplex PCR, while the TCRdb copy is restricted to in-frame clones and leaves out a portion. The sample lists about 120,000 clones, about 94% occurring once. The sequenced material came from non-Treg CD4+ T cells sorted from blood. The receptors originated from a human donor in good health.

V and J are TRBV6-5 and TRBJ2-7, with a tentative D call TRBD2 (5 bases). Germline V gene sequence: CDR1 MNHEY, CDR2 SVGAGI. The CDR3 contains 16 residues. The germline V and J ends were trimmed by 0 bases and 7 bases, with 19 bases remaining between them. The CDR3 here is CASSYSIGVGIYEQYF. The CDR3 DNA follows: TGTGCCAGCAGTTACTCGATCGGGGTTGGGATTTATGAGCAGTACTTC.

This clone was counted a single time. V is TRBV10-2 and J is TRBJ2-1, with 11 positions matching TRBD1. In germline, CDR1 is WSHSY, CDR2 SAAADI. The CDR3 length is 15 residues. After removal of 3 bases from V and 6 bases from J, the junction contained 4 bases not matched to a gene. The CDR3 region has the DNA TGCGCCAGCAGTGACCGGGACAGGGGGTTCAATGAGCAGTTCTTC. Its protein product is CASSDRDRGFNEQFF.

The V gene is TRBV5-1, the J gene TRBJ1-3, with D perhaps TRBD1 (6 bases). Germline values: CDR1 SGHRS, CDR2 YFSETQ. V was trimmed by 3 bases and J by 0 bases, leaving 19 bases between them. This CDR3 has 18 amino acids. CDR3 sequence (DNA): TGCGCCAGCAGCTCCAACCCTGGACAGTTCCTCTCTGGAAACACCATATATTTT. Translated, it gives CASSSNPGQFLSGNTIYF.